This T cell receptor beta chain emerged from a study of blood T cell repertoires in COVID-19. Overall study context: T cells, B-cell-depleted T cells, or PBMCs provided the cDNA or gDNA that served as material.

Methods used by the authors: Researchers report that nucleated cell counts were estimated from reference gene primer amplification. Libraries were prepared by immunoSEQ multiplex PCR; TCRdb keeps only in-frame clonotypes and omits some of them. Clone size and the V and J calls come from that table; the DNA yielded D and trimming. The table shows fewer than 200,000 clones, with about 80% occurring only once. The CDR3 totals 15 residues. V gave up 4 bases and J gave up 6 bases; unmatched junction bases: 8. Germline values: CDR1 SNHLY, CDR2 FYNNEI. V and J are TRBV2 and TRBJ2-7; 11 positions agree with TRBD1. This TCR came from a man in his sixties or seventies with active or convalescent COVID-19. Sample: peripheral blood. The CDR3 DNA sequence: TGTGCCAGCAGTGCGCCGGGACAGGGGGTTTTCGAGCAGTACTTC. This codes for CASSAPGQGVFEQYF.